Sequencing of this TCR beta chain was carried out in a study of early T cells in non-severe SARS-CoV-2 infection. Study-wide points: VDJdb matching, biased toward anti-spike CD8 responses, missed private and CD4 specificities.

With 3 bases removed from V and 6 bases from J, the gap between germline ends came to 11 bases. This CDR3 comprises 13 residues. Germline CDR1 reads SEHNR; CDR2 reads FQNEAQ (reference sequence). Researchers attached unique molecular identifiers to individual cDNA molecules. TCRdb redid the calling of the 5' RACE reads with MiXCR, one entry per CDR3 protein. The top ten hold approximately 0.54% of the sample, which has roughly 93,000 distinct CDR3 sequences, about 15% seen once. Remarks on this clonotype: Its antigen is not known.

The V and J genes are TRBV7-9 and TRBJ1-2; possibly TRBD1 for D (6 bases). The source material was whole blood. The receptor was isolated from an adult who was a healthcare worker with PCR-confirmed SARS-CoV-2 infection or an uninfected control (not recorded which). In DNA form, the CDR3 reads TGTGCCAGCAGCTTCACAGGGATTGATGGCTACACCTTC. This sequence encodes CASSFTGIDGYTF.